These 25 T cell receptor beta chains were all obtained from the same sample, sequenced in a study of human T cells and chemical hapten exposure. MiXCR, applied by TCRdb to the RACE reads, yields one record per CDR3 protein. The sample yields just under 350,000 distinct CDR3 sequences, around 7% seen once. Time point noted: patch test 1, 2 weeks after DPC sensitization. Indicated treatment: therapeutic diphenylcyclopropenone sensitization with weekly scalp DPC. Here the sequenced sample was whole blood, taken in connection with sensitization to the hapten diphenylcyclopropenone (DPC). All receptors come from a woman aged 18 to 35 with alopecia areata. Some clones in this sample may be carry-over from other donors' samples.

In this sample, this clonotype turned up many times. The chain employs TRBV11-2 and TRBJ2-3, with D hard to call. The V gene lost 2 bases and the J gene lost 0 bases, with 9 bases spanning the gap. Germline assignment: CDR1 SGHAT and CDR2 FQNNGV. The CDR3 has 15 residues. CDR3 loop: CASSLNAASTDTQYF. DNA of the CDR3: TGTGCCAGCAGCTTAAACGCGGCTAGCACAGATACGCAGTATTTT.

The table lists this clonotype with a few counts. The chain joins TRBV28 to TRBJ2-5; D not certain. V lost 6 bases and J 2 bases, leaving 19 bases between the germline ends. The CDR3 has 16 residues. Germline V gives CDR1 MDHEN, CDR2 SYDVKM. The CDR3 DNA sequence: TGTGCCAGCAGCCAGACTTCGACTCATAAACAAGAGACCCAGTACTTC. This codes for CASSQTSTHKQETQYF.

The table lists this clonotype with a few counts. The chain links TRBV20-1 to TRBJ2-2; D is perhaps TRBD2 (6 bases). There are 13 residues in the CDR3. Germline assignment: CDR1 DFQATT and CDR2 SNEGSKA (reference sequence). V lost 6 bases to trimming and J lost 5 bases, with 13 bases between them. CDR3 region: CSAEGKGTGELFF. In DNA form, the CDR3 reads TGCAGTGCGGAGGGGAAGGGGACCGGGGAGCTGTTTTTT.

The genes are TRBV6-5 and TRBJ1-2; weak D call: TRBD1 (6 bases). CDR3 length: 16 residues. Per the germline V gene, CDR1 is MNHEY and CDR2 is SVGAGI. Trimming left V 5 bases short and J 5 bases short, with 21 bases between. The CDR3 DNA reads TGTGCCAGCAGTAACCACGGACAGCGAAGGATTTATGGCTACACCTTC. Protein product: CASSNHGQRRIYGYTF.

This clonotype was seen a few times. The chain has TRBV6-1 and TRBJ2-5, with 7 nucleotides matching TRBD1. CDR3 length equals 13 residues. Germline V gene sequence: CDR1 MNHNS, CDR2 SASEGT. V gave up 5 bases and J gave up 5 bases; unmatched junction bases: 5. CDR3 residues: CASSRQGFETQYF. The DNA of the CDR3 is TGTGCCAGCAGTAGACAGGGATTTGAGACCCAGTACTTC.

In its sample, this clonotype was seen many times. The J gene is TRBJ2-5, the V gene TRBV7-2; the match to TRBD2 covers 8 bases. Germline V gene lookup returns CDR1 SGHTA and CDR2 FQGNSA. V was pared by 5 bases and J by 13 bases, with 15 bases of the junction left unmatched. CDR3 length equals 14 residues. The DNA for the CDR3 is TGTGCCAGCAGCCCTAGCGAGGGACTAGTACTTAGGTACTTC. Protein product: CASSPSEGLVLRYF.

This chain links TRBV6-2 or TRBV6-3 with TRBJ2-2, with D unclear. The CDR3 contains 13 residues. Germline assignment: CDR1 MNHEY and CDR2 SVGEGT. Trimming removed 0 bases from V and 5 bases from J, with 4 bases in between. This CDR3 reads CASSYSSTGELFF. In DNA, the CDR3 is TGTGCCAGCAGTTACTCCTCTACCGGGGAGCTGTTTTTT.

The chain recombines TRBV4-3 with TRBJ2-6; D could derive from TRBD1 or TRBD2 (5 bases each). Germline lookup yields CDR1 LGHNA and CDR2 YSLEER. The V and J ends lost 6 bases and 2 bases respectively, with 17 bases between them. The CDR3 is 17 amino acids. The CDR3 sequence is CASRSDGRGAGANVLTF. The CDR3 region has the DNA TGCGCCAGCAGAAGTGATGGGAGAGGGGCTGGGGCCAACGTCCTGACTTTC.

This chain connects TRBV28 to TRBJ1-5, with 7 bases identical to TRBD1. V lost 7 bases and J lost 0; bases outside the gene matches: 6. Per germline, CDR1 MDHEN and CDR2 SYDVKM. The CDR3 sequence is 15 residues long. CDR3 sequence: CASNANRGSNQPQHF. In DNA, the CDR3 is TGTGCCAGCAACGCTAACAGGGGTAGCAATCAGCCCCAGCATTTT.

This clonotype has more than one count but fewer than ten. V and J are TRBV27 and TRBJ1-4; tentatively, D is TRBD1 (6 bases). CDR1 and CDR2 from the germline V gene are MNHEY and SMNVEV (reference sequence). Trimming took 8 bases from V and 7 from J, leaving 14 bases between them. This CDR3 spans 13 amino acids. The CDR3 DNA is TGTGCCAGCTCCCTATGGGGGGCTGAAAAACTGTTTTTT. This encodes CASSLWGAEKLFF.

The J gene is TRBJ2-5, the V gene TRBV12-3 or TRBV12-4; D may be TRBD2 (6 bases). The CDR3 sequence is 13 residues long. Trimming stripped 7 bases from V and 4 bases from J, with 13 bases between. The CDR3 DNA follows: TGTGCCAGCACCCGCTCCGGGGGAGAGACCCAGTACTTC. This gives the protein CASTRSGGETQYF.

In this sample, this clonotype turned up a few times. The DNA for the CDR3 is TGTGCCAGCAGTATAGACGCGACAGGCGAGCAGTACTTC. Translating gives CASSIDATGEQYF. The chain couples TRBV2 to TRBJ2-7, with a possible D match to TRBD1 (6 bases). The V end was cut by 5 bases, the J end by 6 bases, with 14 bases between. There are 13 residues in the CDR3. The germline gives CDR1 SNHLY, CDR2 FYNNEI.

The chain links TRBV10-3 to TRBJ1-1; TRBD1 might be the D (5 bases). Deletions cut 10 bases from V and 1 base from J, with 16 bases between. Germline V gene lookup returns CDR1 ENHRY and CDR2 SYGVKD. This CDR3 comprises 14 residues. For the CDR3, the DNA is TGTGCCACCTTATCGACAGAAAAGAACACTGAAGCTTTCTTT. Its protein is CATLSTEKNTEAFF.

In this sample, this clonotype turned up many times. The gene calls are TRBV20-1 and TRBJ1-1; no firm D call. Trimming removed 3 bases from V and 5 bases from J, with 7 bases in between. Looked up from germline, CDR1 is DFQATT and CDR2 is SNEGSKA (reference sequence). This CDR3 contains 11 residues. CDR3 sequence: CSARGGTEAFF. As DNA, the CDR3 is TGCAGTGCTAGGGGCGGTACTGAAGCTTTCTTT.

This clonotype showed up just a few times. This chain links TRBV4-1 with TRBJ2-3; D possibly corresponds to TRBD1 (5 bases). Germline lookup yields CDR1 MGHRA and CDR2 YSYEKL. Deletions cut 2 bases from V and 4 bases from J, with 13 bases between. The CDR3 covers 15 residues. The CDR3 nucleotides read TGCGCCAGCAGCCAACAGGGAAGAGTACCAGATACGCAGTATTTT. The encoded protein is CASSQQGRVPDTQYF.

This clonotype was observed at least ten times. This rearrangement joins TRBV12-3 or TRBV12-4 to TRBJ2-1; 11 nucleotides agree with TRBD1. V gave up 5 bases and J gave up 6 bases; unmatched junction bases: 9. The CDR3 sequence is 16 residues long. The CDR3 DNA sequence: TGTGCCAGCAGTCAACCCGGGACAGGGGGGTCCAATGAGCAGTTCTTC. It codes for CASSQPGTGGSNEQFF.

The chain couples TRBV7-8 to TRBJ2-3; possible D gene TRBD1, 6 bases. Germline CDR1 is SGHVS and CDR2 is FQNEAQ. The CDR3 contains 15 residues. CDR3 amino acids: CAAGQWTPSTDTQYF. The CDR3 DNA reads TGTGCAGCCGGACAGTGGACGCCTAGCACAGATACGCAGTATTTT.

This clonotype was seen many times. The chain joins TRBV7-9 to TRBJ2-4; 7 nucleotides align to TRBD1. This CDR3 spans 11 amino acids. V gave up 4 bases and J gave up 13 bases; unmatched junction bases: 4. CDR1 is SEHNR, CDR2 FQNEAQ, per germline (reference sequence). CDR3 protein: CASSSETGQYF. The CDR3 nucleotides are TGTGCCAGCAGCTCAGAGACAGGGCAGTACTTC.

V is TRBV3-1 and J is TRBJ1-1, with D perhaps matching TRBD1 (6 bases). This CDR3 is built from 13 residues. Trimming took off 4 bases at V and 9 bases at J, with 15 bases between the two ends. CDR1 and CDR2 from the germline V gene are LGHDT and YNNKEL (reference sequence). This chain's CDR3 is CASSPGHGRKAFF. The CDR3 coding sequence is TGTGCCAGCAGCCCGGGACACGGCAGGAAAGCTTTCTTT.

The genes are TRBV20-1 and TRBJ2-3; 14 positions agree with TRBD2. There are 15 residues in the CDR3. Trimming at V came to 6 bases and at J to 5 bases, leaving 7 bases not matched to a gene. Germline V gene sequence: CDR1 DFQATT, CDR2 SNEGSKA (reference sequence). CDR3 protein: CSAGRTSGGKDTQYF. The CDR3 DNA follows: TGCAGTGCGGGGAGGACTAGCGGGGGGAAAGATACGCAGTATTTT.

The CDR3 DNA follows: TGTGCCAGCTCATGGAGCGCTGACACTGAAGCTTTCTTT. This gives the protein CASSWSADTEAFF. This chain joins TRBV18 and TRBJ1-1; D not resolved. This CDR3 is 13 amino acids long. Germline CDR1 reads KGHSH; CDR2 reads LQKENI. The germline V and J ends were trimmed by 5 bases and 3 bases, with 10 bases remaining between them. Full variable domain (remainder filled in from reference TRBV18 and TRBJ1-1): NAGVMQNPRHLVRRRGQEARLRCSPMKGHSHVYWYRQLPEEGLKFMVYLQKENIIDESGMPKERFSAEFPKEGPSILRIQQVVRGDSAAYFCASSWSADTEAFFGQGTRLTVV.

A few counts support this clonotype. CDR3 loop: CASSLEGQTAFF. CDR3 sequence (DNA): TGTGCCAGCAGCTTAGAAGGTCAGACGGCTTTCTTT. The V gene is TRBV7-9, the J gene TRBJ1-1; D gene ambiguous. This CDR3 contains 12 residues. In germline, CDR1 is SEHNR, CDR2 FQNEAQ (reference sequence). Trimming pared 1 base from V and 11 bases from J, leaving 11 bases between. Based on the CDR3 plus reference TRBV7-9 and TRBJ1-1, the full variable domain is DTGVSQNPRHKITKRGQNVTFRCDPISEHNRLYWYRQTLGQGPEFLTYFQNEAQLEKSRLLSDRFSAERPKGSFSTLEIQRTEQGDSAMYLCASSLEGQTAFFGQGTRLTVV.

V gene TRBV3-1 combines with J gene TRBJ1-2, with unresolved D. This CDR3 is built from 15 residues. Germline CDR1 reads LGHDT; CDR2 reads YNNKEL (reference sequence). Trimming cost V 2 bases and J 4 bases, with 14 bases left between them. CDR3 region: CASSQLSALTYGYTF. The CDR3 DNA is TGTGCCAGCAGCCAACTTTCGGCGCTGACCTATGGCTACACCTTC.

This clonotype was detected ten times or more. This chain connects TRBV18 to TRBJ2-3, with D possibly being TRBD1 (5 bases). This CDR3 region has 14 residues. Germline V gene sequence: CDR1 KGHSH, CDR2 LQKENI. Trimming removed 5 bases at V and 3 bases at J, with 12 bases between. For the CDR3, the DNA is TGTGCCAGCTCATCAGGGTTCAGGACAGATACGCAGTATTTT. It specifies CASSSGFRTDTQYF.

The gene calls are TRBV6-5 and TRBJ1-2; TRBD1 matches 7 bases. The CDR3 consists of 15 residues. The germline V gene has CDR1 MNHEY and CDR2 SVGAGI. Trimming cost V 6 bases and J 1 base; bases outside gene matches: 8. The CDR3 protein is CASRRGGGDNYGYTF. The CDR3 DNA is TGTGCCAGCAGGCGAGGGGGCGGTGATAACTATGGCTACACCTTC.